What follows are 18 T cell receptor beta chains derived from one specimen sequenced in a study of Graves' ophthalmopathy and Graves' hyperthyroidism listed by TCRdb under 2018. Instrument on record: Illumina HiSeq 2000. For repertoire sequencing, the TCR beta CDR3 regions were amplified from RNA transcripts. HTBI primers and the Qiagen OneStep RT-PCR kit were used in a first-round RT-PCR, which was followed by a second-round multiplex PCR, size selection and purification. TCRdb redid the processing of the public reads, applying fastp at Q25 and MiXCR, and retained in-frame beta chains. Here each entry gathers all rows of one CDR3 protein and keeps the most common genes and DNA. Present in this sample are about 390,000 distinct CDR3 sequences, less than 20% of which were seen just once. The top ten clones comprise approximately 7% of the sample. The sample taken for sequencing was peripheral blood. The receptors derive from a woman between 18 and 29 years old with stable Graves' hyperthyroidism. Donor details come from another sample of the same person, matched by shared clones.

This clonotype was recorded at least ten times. The CDR3 coding sequence is TGTGCCAGCAGTTATGCCCCGGGGCTCCAAGAGACCCAGTACTTC. Protein sequence: CASSYAPGLQETQYF. This sequence joins TRBV6-5 and TRBJ2-5; D may match TRBD1 or TRBD2 (5 bases each). This CDR3 comprises 15 residues. The germline gives CDR1 MNHEY, CDR2 SVGAGI. Trimming removed 3 bases from V and 1 base from J, with 12 bases in between.

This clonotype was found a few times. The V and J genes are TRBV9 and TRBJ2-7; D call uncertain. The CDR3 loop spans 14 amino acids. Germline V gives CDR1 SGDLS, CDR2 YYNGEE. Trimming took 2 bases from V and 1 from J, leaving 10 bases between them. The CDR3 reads CASSVGWNSYEQYF. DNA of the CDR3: TGTGCCAGCAGCGTGGGTTGGAATTCCTACGAGCAGTACTTC.

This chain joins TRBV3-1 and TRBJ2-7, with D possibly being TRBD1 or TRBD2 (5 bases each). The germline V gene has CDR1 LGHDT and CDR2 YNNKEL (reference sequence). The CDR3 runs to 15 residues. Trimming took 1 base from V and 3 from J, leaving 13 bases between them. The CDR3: CASSQGRGVSYEQYF. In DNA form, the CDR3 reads TGTGCCAGCAGCCAAGGGAGAGGGGTTAGCTACGAGCAGTACTTC.

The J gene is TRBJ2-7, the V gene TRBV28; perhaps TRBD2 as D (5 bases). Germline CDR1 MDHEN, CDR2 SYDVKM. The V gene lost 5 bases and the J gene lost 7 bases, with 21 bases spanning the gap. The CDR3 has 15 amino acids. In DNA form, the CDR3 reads TGTGCCAGCAGTCTCGGTGCGGGCGACTTAAATGAGCAGTACTTC. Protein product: CASSLGAGDLNEQYF.

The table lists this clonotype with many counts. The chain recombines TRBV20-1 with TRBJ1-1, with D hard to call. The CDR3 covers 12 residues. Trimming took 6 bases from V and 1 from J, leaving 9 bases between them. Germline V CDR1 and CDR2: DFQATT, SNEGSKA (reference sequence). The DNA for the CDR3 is TGCAGTGCCACAAGGACGAACACTGAAGCTTTCTTT. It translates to CSATRTNTEAFF.

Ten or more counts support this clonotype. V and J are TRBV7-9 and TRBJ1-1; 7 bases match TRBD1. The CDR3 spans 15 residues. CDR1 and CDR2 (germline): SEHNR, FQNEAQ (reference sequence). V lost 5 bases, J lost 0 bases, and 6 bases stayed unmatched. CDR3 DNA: TGTGCCAGCAGCCCCCGGGACAGCATGAACACTGAAGCTTTCTTT. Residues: CASSPRDSMNTEAFF.

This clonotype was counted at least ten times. The CDR3 DNA reads as TGTGCCAGTAGTATACGGGGCGCGTTTTTGAACACTGAAGCTTTCTTT. It specifies CASSIRGAFLNTEAFF. The V and J genes are TRBV19 and TRBJ1-1; tentatively, D is TRBD1 (5 bases). Germline lookup yields CDR1 LNHDA and CDR2 SQIVND (reference sequence). V lost 2 bases to trimming and J lost 0 bases, with 13 bases between them. This CDR3 has 16 residues.

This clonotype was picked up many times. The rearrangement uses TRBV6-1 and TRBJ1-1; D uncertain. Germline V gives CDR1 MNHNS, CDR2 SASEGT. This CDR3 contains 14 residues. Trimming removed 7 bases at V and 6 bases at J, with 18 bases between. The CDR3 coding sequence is TGTGCCAGCAACCCCCAGGCGGCGAAACCTGAAGCTTTCTTT. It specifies CASNPQAAKPEAFF.

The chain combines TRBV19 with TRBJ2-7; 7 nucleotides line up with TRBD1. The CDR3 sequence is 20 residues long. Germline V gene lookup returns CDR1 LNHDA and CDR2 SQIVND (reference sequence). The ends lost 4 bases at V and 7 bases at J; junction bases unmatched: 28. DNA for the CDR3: TGTGCCAGTAGTACTCAGTGGGGCCAACCCTGGGACAGCCGGGGTCGGGAGCAGTACTTC. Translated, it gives CASSTQWGQPWDSRGREQYF.

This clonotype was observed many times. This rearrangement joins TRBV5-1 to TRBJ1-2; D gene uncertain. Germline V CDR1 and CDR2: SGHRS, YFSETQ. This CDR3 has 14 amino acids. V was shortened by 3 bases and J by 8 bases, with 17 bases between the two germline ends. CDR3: CASSWSGLMNGYTF. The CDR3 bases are TGCGCCAGCAGCTGGTCAGGTCTTATGAACGGCTACACCTTC.

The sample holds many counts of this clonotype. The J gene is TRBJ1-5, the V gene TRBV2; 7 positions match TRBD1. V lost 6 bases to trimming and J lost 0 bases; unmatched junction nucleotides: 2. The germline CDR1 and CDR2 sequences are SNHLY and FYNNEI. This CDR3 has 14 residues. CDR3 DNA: TGTGCCAGCAGCGACAGGGTTAGCAATCAGCCCCAGCATTTT. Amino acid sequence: CASSDRVSNQPQHF.

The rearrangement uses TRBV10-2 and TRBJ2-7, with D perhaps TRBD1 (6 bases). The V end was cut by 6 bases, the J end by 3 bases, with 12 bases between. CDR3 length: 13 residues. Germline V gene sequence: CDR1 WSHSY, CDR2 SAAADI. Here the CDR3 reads CASSDRNDYEQYF. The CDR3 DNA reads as TGCGCCAGCAGCGACAGGAACGACTACGAGCAGTACTTC.

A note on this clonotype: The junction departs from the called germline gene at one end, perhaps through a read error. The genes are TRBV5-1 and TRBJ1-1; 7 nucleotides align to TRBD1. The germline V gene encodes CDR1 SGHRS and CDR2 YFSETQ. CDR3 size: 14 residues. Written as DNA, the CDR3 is TGCGCCAGCAGCTTGACGACAGGGAACACTGAAGCTTGCTTT. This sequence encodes CASSLTTGNTEACF.

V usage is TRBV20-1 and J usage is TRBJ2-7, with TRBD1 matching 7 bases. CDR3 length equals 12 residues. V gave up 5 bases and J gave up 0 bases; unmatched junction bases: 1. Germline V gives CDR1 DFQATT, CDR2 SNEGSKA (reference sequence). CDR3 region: CSAWDSSYEQYF. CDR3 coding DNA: TGCAGTGCTTGGGACAGCTCCTACGAGCAGTACTTC.

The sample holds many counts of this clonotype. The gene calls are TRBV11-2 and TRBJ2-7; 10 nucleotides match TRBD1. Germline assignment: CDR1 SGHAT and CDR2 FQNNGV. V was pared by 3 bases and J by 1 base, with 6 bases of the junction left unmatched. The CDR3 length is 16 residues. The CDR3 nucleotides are TGTGCCAGCAGCTTTCGCGGACAGGGGGGGTCCTACGAGCAGTACTTC. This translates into CASSFRGQGGSYEQYF.

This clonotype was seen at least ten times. Here the CDR3 DNA reads TGTGCCAGCAGCTCGACAGGTCCGAATTCACCCCTCCACTTT. Translated, it gives CASSSTGPNSPLHF. The J gene is TRBJ1-6, the V gene TRBV7-3, with D possibly matching TRBD1 (6 bases). Germline V gene data show CDR1 as SGHTA and CDR2 as FQGTGA. CDR3 length equals 14 residues. V was trimmed by 4 bases and J by 7 bases, leaving 11 bases between them. The variable domain in full, with the rest retrieved from reference TRBV7-3 and TRBJ1-6, is GAGVSQTPSNKVTEKGKYVELRCDPISGHTALYWYRQSLGQGPEFLIYFQGTGAADDSGLPNDRFFAVRPEGSVSTLKIQRTERGDSAVYLCASSSTGPNSPLHFGNGTRLTVT.

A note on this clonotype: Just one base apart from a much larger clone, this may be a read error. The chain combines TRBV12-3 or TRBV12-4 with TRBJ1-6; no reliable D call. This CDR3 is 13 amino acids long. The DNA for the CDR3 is TGTGCCAGCAAGCCGGGAATGAATTCACCCCCCCACTTT. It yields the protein CASKPGMNSPPHF.

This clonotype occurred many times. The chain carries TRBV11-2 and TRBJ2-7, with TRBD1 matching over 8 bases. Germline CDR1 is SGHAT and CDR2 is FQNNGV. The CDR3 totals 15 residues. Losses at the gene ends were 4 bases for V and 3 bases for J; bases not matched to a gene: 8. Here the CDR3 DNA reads TGTGCCAGCAGCTCACGGACAGGGTTAGGCTACGAGCAGTACTTC. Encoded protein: CASSSRTGLGYEQYF. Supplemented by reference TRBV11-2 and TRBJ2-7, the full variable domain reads EAGVAQSPRYKIIEKRQSVAFWCNPISGHATLYWYQQILGQGPKLLIQFQNNGVVDDSQLPKDRFSAERLKGVDSTLKIQPAKLEDSAVYLCASSSRTGLGYEQYFGPGTRLTVT.